The clone carrying this T cell receptor (beta chain) was counted once. One base away lies a much larger clone, so this may be a sequencing read error. Arm-PCR of CDR3 regions and iRepertoire HTBI primers were the basis on which TCR beta libraries were built. From the multiplex PCR reads, TCRdb called clonotypes with MiXCR, one entry per CDR3 protein. The table shows some 410,000 distinct CDR3 sequences, with less than 20% occurring only once. This record belongs to a study of regulatory T cells in long-lasting Graves disease. Indicated time point: newly diagnosed GD, antithyroid drugs for less than 3 months. RNA from PBMCs was the source of the TCR library. CDR1 and CDR2 (germline): MDHEN, SYDVKM. The CDR3 spans 15 residues. The junction had 9 bases not matched to a gene; V was cut back by 5 bases and J by 5 bases. The sample was also linked to a second study, of T cells in Graves' hyperthyroidism and ophthalmopathy.

The clonotype comes from a woman in her twenties or thirties with Graves disease. The specimen was peripheral blood mononuclear cells (PBMCs), collected at new diagnosis, from a patient treated with antithyroid drugs. This chain connects TRBV28 to TRBJ2-1, with 7 bases fitting TRBD1. The CDR3 DNA reads TGTGCCAGCAGTCCCGGTGGGCAGGGGGACAATGAGCAGTTCTTC. Translation gives CASSPGGQGDNEQFF.